Described below is a single T cell receptor beta chain sequence and its context. The antigen remains unidentified. At one of its ends the junction is not consistent with the germline gene, which may arise from a read error. The sample belongs to a study of T cells in localized non-small cell lung cancer. Produced via immunoSEQ multiplex PCR; TCRdb's table is partial and in-frame only. Of 2,000 to 2,500 clones listed, roughly 30% are singletons. Study-wide findings and caveats: Higher adjacent-lung clonality was associated with shorter survival.

The CDR3 extends over 14 amino acids. Germline V CDR1 and CDR2: SQVTM, ANQGSEA. The sequences come from lung tumor tissue, collected before any cancer treatment. The V gene is TRBV29-1, the J gene TRBJ1-2; 7 bases are a match to TRBD1. This clonotype was sampled from a male donor aged 60 or older with stage III lung adenocarcinoma. The CDR3 sequence: CSVDSGRGSGFYFF. DNA for the CDR3: TGCAGCGTTGATTCGGGCAGGGGGTCGGGATTTTATTTTTTC.